A single sample gave rise to the 3 T cell receptor beta chains below, sequenced in a study of shared clonotypes between healthy human individuals (dated by TCRdb to the early 2020s). Library generation was performed with the immunoSEQ multiplex PCR assay. The clones in this table, taken by TCRdb from immuneACCESS, are in-frame only. Not every clone is retained; where verified, under half of the shortfall comes from an unresolved V gene, and the cause of the rest is unknown. Counted in this sample were roughly 2.4 million clones; almost 96% of them appeared once. The ten largest clonotypes hold approximately 0.13% of the sample. What was sequenced was naive CD4+ T cells sorted from blood. The meaning of the sample's cell subset or site label: CD45RA+ positively selected. These receptors all come from a man younger than 35 in good health.

The rearrangement links TRBV5-1 to TRBJ2-2, with D hard to call. There are 15 residues in the CDR3. The V end lost 4 bases, the J end lost 6 bases, and 16 bases lay between the germline ends. Germline V gives CDR1 SGHRS, CDR2 YFSETQ. The CDR3: CASSPGDYRSGELFF. The CDR3 bases are TGCGCCAGCAGCCCCGGAGATTACCGGTCCGGGGAGCTGTTTTTT.

This chain uses TRBV7-9 with TRBJ2-5; D tentatively reads TRBD1 or TRBD2 (6 bases each). Germline V lookup: CDR1 SEHNR, CDR2 FQNEAQ (reference sequence). The CDR3 length is 15 residues. Trimming removed 4 bases at V and 6 bases at J, with 18 bases between. CDR3 sequence reads: CASSSLEGGEKTQYF. The DNA for the CDR3 is TGTGCCAGCAGCTCCCTAGAGGGGGGAGAAAAGACCCAGTACTTC.

The chain carries TRBV4-1 and TRBJ2-7; maybe TRBD1 (6 bases). Per the germline V gene, CDR1 is MGHRA and CDR2 is YSYEKL. With 4 bases removed from V and 0 bases from J, the gap between germline ends came to 16 bases. The CDR3 has 16 residues. The DNA of the CDR3 is TGCGCCAGCAGCCCTACTGACAGGATCCTCTCCTACGAGCAGTACTTC. Its translation is CASSPTDRILSYEQYF.